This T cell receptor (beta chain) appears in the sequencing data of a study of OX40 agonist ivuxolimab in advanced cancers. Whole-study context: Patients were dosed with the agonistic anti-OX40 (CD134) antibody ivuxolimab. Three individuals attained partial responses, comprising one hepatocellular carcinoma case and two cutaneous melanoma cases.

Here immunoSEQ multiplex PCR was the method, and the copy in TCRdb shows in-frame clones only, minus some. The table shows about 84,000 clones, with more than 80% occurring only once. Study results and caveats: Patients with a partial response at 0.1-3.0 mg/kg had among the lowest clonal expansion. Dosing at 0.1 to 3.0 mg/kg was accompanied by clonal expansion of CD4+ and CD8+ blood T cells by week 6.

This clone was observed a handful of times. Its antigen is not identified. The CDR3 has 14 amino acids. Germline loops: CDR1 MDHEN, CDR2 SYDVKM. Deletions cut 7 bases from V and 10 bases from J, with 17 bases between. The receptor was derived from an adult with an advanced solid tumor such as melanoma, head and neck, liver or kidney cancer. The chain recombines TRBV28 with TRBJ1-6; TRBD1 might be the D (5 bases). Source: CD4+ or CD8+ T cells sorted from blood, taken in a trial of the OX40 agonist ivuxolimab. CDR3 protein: CASTLRTFVSPLHF. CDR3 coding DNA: TGTGCCAGCACCTTAAGGACATTTGTCTCACCCCTCCACTTT.